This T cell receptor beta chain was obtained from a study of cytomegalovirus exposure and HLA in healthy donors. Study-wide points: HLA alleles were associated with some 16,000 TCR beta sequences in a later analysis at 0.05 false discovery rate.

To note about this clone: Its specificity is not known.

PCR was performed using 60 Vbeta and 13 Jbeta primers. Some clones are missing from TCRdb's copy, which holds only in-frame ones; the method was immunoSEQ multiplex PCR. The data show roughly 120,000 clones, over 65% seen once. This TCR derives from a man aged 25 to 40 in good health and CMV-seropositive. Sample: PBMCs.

The CDR3 DNA follows: TGTGCCAGCAGCCAAGATCGAACTAGCGGGTGGGAGCAGTACTTC. Translating gives CASSQDRTSGWEQYF. The chain couples TRBV4-2 to TRBJ2-5, with 9 nucleotides matching TRBD2. Germline CDR1 LGHNA, CDR2 YNFKEQ. The CDR3 has 15 amino acids. Trimming at V came to 0 bases and at J to 11 bases, leaving 10 bases not matched to a gene.